Sequencing of this TCR beta chain was carried out in a study of T cells after yellow fever vaccination. Study summary: The fractions with low cell numbers were processed using SMART-Seq v4 Ultra Low Input.

TCRdb re-derived calls from the 5' RACE reads in MiXCR, one entry per CDR3 protein. The repertoire holds approximately 250,000 distinct CDR3 sequences, with 3.6% as singletons. Germline V lookup: CDR1 MNHEY, CDR2 SVGEGT. V lost 2 bases to trimming and J lost 2 bases, with 11 bases between them. The CDR3 has 15 amino acids. This clonotype was recorded at least ten times. This chain uses TRBV6-2 or TRBV6-3 with TRBJ2-3; D remains unclear. The sequenced sample was PBMCs, obtained 15 days after the yellow fever booster vaccination. The clonotype was recovered from a man aged 18 to 30 who received the YFV17D yellow fever vaccine. CDR3 DNA sequence: TGTGCCAGCAGTTACCGACGAGCGCACACAGATACGCAGTATTTT. Translated, it gives CASSYRRAHTDTQYF.